This record looks at one TCR beta chain sequence and its context. Its antigen is not identified. The entry originates in a study of cytomegalovirus exposure and HLA in healthy donors. Study-level points and caveats: Most TCR sequences proved rare, with some public TCRs found in many donors.

A multiplex PCR was run with 60 Vbeta primers and 13 Jbeta primers. Sequenced by immunoSEQ multiplex PCR; TCRdb stores in-frame clones only, minus some. The repertoire includes some 180,000 clones, about 79% of them detected once, and roughly 1.2% sits in the top ten. The source of this sequence is a girl aged 2-15 years in good health and CMV-seropositive. Sequencing was done on a sample of PBMCs.

Here the CDR3 reads CACRADQRDRKPYEQYF. The CDR3 DNA reads TGTGCCTGCAGAGCCGATCAAAGGGACAGGAAGCCCTACGAGCAGTACTTC. V usage is TRBV30 and J usage is TRBJ2-7, with 8 bases lining up with TRBD1. Germline trimming cut 6 bases from V and 2 bases from J; bases unmatched to any gene: 18. From germline, CDR1 is GTSNPN and CDR2 SVGIG (reference sequence). The CDR3 is 17 amino acids.